Below are 27 T cell receptor beta chains sequenced from a single sample in a study of T cell clonality in common variable immunodeficiency (dated by TCRdb to the mid-2010s). Library method: the immunoSEQ multiplex PCR assay. Drawn from immuneACCESS, this table holds only the in-frame rearrangements with V and J called that TCRdb kept. Clones are partly lost; checked studies trace under half to an unresolved V gene and leave the rest unexplained. This sample holds 35,000 or so clones in total, without any singletons. Jointly, the top ten make up roughly 3.2% of the sample. The sequencing sample was made of peripheral blood mononuclear cells. Source of these receptors: a person aged 18 to 75 in good health.

This clone was seen many times. The read ends 3 residues shy of where the CDR3 ends; the end is completed using the germline J gene. The chain employs TRBV2 and TRBJ2-3, with a tentative D call TRBD2 (6 bases). Trimming pared 3 bases from V and 2 bases from J, leaving 18 bases between. The CDR3 extends over 17 amino acids. Germline values: CDR1 SNHLY, CDR2 FYNNEI. The sequenced part of the CDR3 DNA is TGTGCCAGCAGTGAGGTCGGAGCGGGTGTTACCACAGATACG. Translation gives CASSEVGAGVTTDT. The complete CDR3 reads CASSEVGAGVTTDTQYF. Using reference TRBV2 and TRBJ2-3 for the parts outside the CDR3, the full variable domain is EPEVTQTPSHQVTQMGQEVILRCVPISNHLYFYWYRQILGQKVEFLVSFYNNEISEKSEIFDDQFSVERPDGSNFTLKIRSTKLEDSAMYFCASSEVGAGVTTDTQYFGPGTRLTVL.

This clone was found many times. The read ends 3 residues early relative to the CDR3; the germline J gene fills the gap. The chain joins TRBV20-1 to TRBJ2-5; 8 bases are shared with TRBD2. After removal of 0 bases from V and 5 bases from J, the junction contained 2 bases not matched to a gene. This CDR3 is 13 amino acids long. Germline CDR1 and CDR2: DFQATT and SNEGSKA (reference sequence). Incomplete CDR3 DNA: TGCAGTGCTAGAGATAGACTAGCGGAGACC. Amino acid sequence: CSARDRLAET. In full, the CDR3 is CSARDRLAETQYF.

This clone was seen ten or more times. The read is 3 residues too short to cover the CDR3 end, so that end is filled in from the germline J gene. The chain recombines TRBV19 with TRBJ2-7; 9 bases line up with TRBD2. CDR1 is LNHDA, CDR2 SQIVND, per germline (reference sequence). Trimming removed 5 bases from V and 4 bases from J; junction bases left unmatched: 15. The CDR3 is made up of 17 amino acids. Incomplete CDR3 DNA: TGTGCCAGTAGTGGGTCCCGGGGTGGGACTAGCTTTTACGAG. Protein: CASSGSRGGTSFYE. The full CDR3 protein is CASSGSRGGTSFYEQYF.

Ten or more counts support this clone. The read stops 3 residues short of the end of the CDR3; the missing end is completed from the germline J gene. This rearrangement joins TRBV2 to TRBJ2-6; 7 nucleotides match TRBD2. The CDR3 consists of 15 residues. The J segment lost 5 bases and the V segment lost 7 bases, leaving 8 bases of the junction unmatched. Germline CDR1 SNHLY, CDR2 FYNNEI. Incomplete CDR3 DNA: TGTGCCAGCATCCTGGGGGGGGTCCGGGCCAACGTC. Amino acids: CASILGGVRANV. The CDR3 in full is CASILGGVRANVLTF.

This clone was seen repeatedly, ten times or more. With the read ending 3 residues before the CDR3 end, the germline J gene is used to fill in that end. The chain is built from TRBV5-1 and TRBJ2-4, with D tentatively TRBD1 (8 bases). The V and J ends lost 3 bases and 6 bases respectively, with 13 bases between them. CDR3 length equals 14 residues. Looked up from germline, CDR1 is SGHRS and CDR2 is YFSETQ. The CDR3 region is CASSSHRGGNIQYF. The sequenced CDR3 bases are TGCGCCAGCAGCTCCCACAGGGGGGGAAACATT.

This clone was recorded at least ten times. Read sequence stops 3 residues before the CDR3 end, and the germline J gene provides the missing end. V usage is TRBV7-9 and J usage is TRBJ2-5, with 8 bases that match TRBD2. The CDR3 contains 15 residues. Trimming took 2 bases from V and 5 from J; bases not matched to a gene: 7. Germline lookup yields CDR1 SEHNR and CDR2 FQNEAQ (reference sequence). Partial CDR3 DNA: TGTGCCAGCAGCTTACGGCGGGAGGTGAGCGAGACC. Its translation is CASSLRREVSET. The whole CDR3 is CASSLRREVSETQYF.

This clone was observed many times. The read terminates 3 residues ahead of where the CDR3 ends, so the germline J gene completes it. The rearrangement joins TRBV2 to TRBJ2-4; TRBD2 aligns across 7 bases. V shed 8 bases and J 9 bases; nucleotides not matched to a gene: 10. Per germline, CDR1 SNHLY and CDR2 FYNNEI. This CDR3 contains 13 residues. Here the CDR3 reads CASGLAAYAIQYF. The sequenced part of the CDR3 DNA is TGTGCCAGCGGCCTAGCGGCCTACGCCATT. Full variable domain (remainder filled in from reference TRBV2 and TRBJ2-4): EPEVTQTPSHQVTQMGQEVILRCVPISNHLYFYWYRQILGQKVEFLVSFYNNEISEKSEIFDDQFSVERPDGSNFTLKIRSTKLEDSAMYFCASGLAAYAIQYFGAGTRLSVL.

This clone was counted ten times or more. The CDR3 end lies 3 residues beyond the end of the read and is filled in from the germline J gene. The chain has TRBV12-3 or TRBV12-4 and TRBJ2-1, with TRBD2 matching 10 bases. There are 16 residues in the CDR3. J gave up 8 bases and V 3 bases, and 10 bases lay outside the gene matches. The DNA read from the CDR3 is TGTGCCAGCAGTTTGGACTCTAGCGGGAGAGAGTATGAG. Translating gives CASSLDSSGREYE. The entire CDR3 is CASSLDSSGREYEQFF.

This clone is judged medium-sized. The CDR3 end is not reached by the read, which stops 3 residues before it; the germline J gene fills it in. The J gene is TRBJ1-1, the V gene TRBV5-4, with D possibly being TRBD1 (5 bases). V dropped 0 bases and J dropped 0 bases, with 12 bases sitting between them. Germline V gene sequence: CDR1 SGHNT, CDR2 YYREEE (reference sequence). The CDR3 is 16 amino acids. Partial CDR3 DNA: TGTGCCAGCAGCTTGGGAGGGGAGGAGTTGAACACTGAA. Protein: CASSLGGEELNTE. The CDR3 reads in full as CASSLGGEELNTEAFF.

This clone has ten or more counts. From the germline J gene comes the end of the CDR3, since the read stops 3 residues before it. The J gene is TRBJ1-5, the V gene TRBV27; TRBD1 matches at 9 bases. CDR1 and CDR2 (germline): MNHEY, SMNVEV (reference sequence). Losses at the gene ends were 6 bases for V and 2 bases for J; bases not matched to a gene: 5. The CDR3 extends over 15 amino acids. CDR3 DNA, as far as it was read: TGTGCCAGCAGCCCCGGGACAGGGCGCAATCAGCCC. It encodes CASSPGTGRNQP. The entire CDR3 protein reads CASSPGTGRNQPQHF.

This clone was counted at least ten times. The CDR3 sequence: CSAPKRGGSYNEQFF. CDR3 bases read: TGCAGTGCACCCAAGCGGGGGGGGTCCTACAATGAG. V gene TRBV20-1 combines with J gene TRBJ2-1; 10 bases line up with TRBD2. The sequence runs out 3 residues before the end of the CDR3; the remainder is reconstructed from the germline J gene. Trimming cost V 6 bases and J 1 base; bases outside gene matches: 6. CDR3 length: 15 residues. The germline V gene has CDR1 DFQATT and CDR2 SNEGSKA (reference sequence).

This clone has ten or more counts. Read data end 3 residues before the CDR3 end; the end is taken from the germline J gene. This chain links TRBV6-9 with TRBJ1-1, with a weak D call TRBD1 (5 bases). Germline values: CDR1 MNHGY, CDR2 SVAAGI. CDR3 size: 21 residues. V lost 0 bases and J 1 base, leaving 27 bases between the germline ends. CDR3 DNA, as far as it was read: TGTGCCAGCAGTTATTCGGCGGACACATTAGTACTATTTCGCTCGAACACTGAA. This codes for CASSYSADTLVLFRSNTE. The whole CDR3 region reads CASSYSADTLVLFRSNTEAFF.

This clone was seen a few times. CDR3 DNA (partial): TGTGCCAGCAGCTTTGTAGCGGGAGATTTTAATGAG. It is translated as CASSFVAGDFNE. The CDR3 in full is CASSFVAGDFNEQFF. The rearrangement joins TRBV7-2 to TRBJ2-1, with 9 bases lining up with TRBD2. The read ends 3 residues shy of where the CDR3 ends; the end is completed using the germline J gene. In germline, CDR1 is SGHTA, CDR2 FQGNSA. The CDR3 sequence is 15 residues long. Germline trimming cut 3 bases from V and 7 bases from J; bases unmatched to any gene: 7.

This clone was seen many times. The CDR3 extends 3 residues past the end of the read, so its final part is completed from the germline J gene. This chain connects TRBV4-1 to TRBJ1-1, with D perhaps TRBD1 (5 bases). Between the trimmed V and J ends, which lost 6 bases and 3 bases, there was a span of 14 bases. The CDR3 runs to 14 residues. Germline assignment: CDR1 MGHRA and CDR2 YSYEKL. The CDR3 DNA, read in part, is TGCGCCAGCAGTTCCTCTGGGGCGTACACTGAA. Its protein is CASSSSGAYTE. The entire CDR3 sequence reads CASSSSGAYTEAFF.

On this clone itself: The read comes to an end 3 residues before the CDR3 does, leaving the germline J gene to fill in the end. The chain links TRBV7-6 to TRBJ1-1, with D unresolved. V was pared by 0 bases and J by 1 base, with 6 bases between. Germline V gene data show CDR1 as SGHVS and CDR2 as FNYEAQ. The CDR3 is 14 residues long. Partial CDR3 DNA: TGTGCCAGCAGCTTAGCGCCAGGGAACACTGAA. As protein: CASSLAPGNTE. The whole CDR3 region reads CASSLAPGNTEAFF.

Ten or more counts support this clone. The read ends 3 residues shy of where the CDR3 ends; the end is completed using the germline J gene. V gene TRBV5-4 combines with J gene TRBJ2-7; TRBD2 matches at 8 bases. There are 13 residues in the CDR3. Germline V gene sequence: CDR1 SGHNT, CDR2 YYREEE (reference sequence). The V gene end was trimmed by 5 bases and the J gene end by 6 bases; junction bases not matched to a gene: 7. The CDR3 protein is CASRWSGSGEQYF. CDR3 DNA, as far as it was read: TGTGCCAGCAGATGGAGCGGGAGCGGCGAG. Complete variable domain (other parts from reference TRBV5-4 and TRBJ2-7): ETGVTQSPTHLIKTRGQQVTLRCSSQSGHNTVSWYQQALGQGPQFIFQYYREEENGRGNFPPRFSGLQFPNYSSELNVNALELDDSALYLCASRWSGSGEQYFGPGTRLTVT.

This clone was seen ten or more times. Read sequence stops 3 residues before the CDR3 end, and the germline J gene provides the missing end. J is TRBJ1-5 and V is TRBV7-9, with TRBD1 identical over 9 bases. This CDR3 is 14 amino acids long. V dropped 5 bases and J dropped 3; count of bases not matched to a gene: 2. Per germline, CDR1 SEHNR and CDR2 FQNEAQ (reference sequence). The part of the CDR3 DNA that was read is TGTGCCAGCAGCGGGACAGGGCCCAATCAGCCC. Translation: CASSGTGPNQP. The CDR3, in full, reads CASSGTGPNQPQHF.

This clone was picked up many times. Read data end 3 residues before the CDR3 end; the end is taken from the germline J gene. V is TRBV30 and J is TRBJ1-1; D not resolved. This CDR3 is built from 14 residues. Trimming stripped 4 bases from V and 6 bases from J, with 18 bases between. CDR1 is GTSNPN, CDR2 SVGIG, per germline (reference sequence). The CDR3 loop is CAWTLGGLGSEAFF. The sequenced part of the CDR3 DNA is TGTGCCTGGACTTTGGGTGGGTTAGGGTCTGAA.

This clone was recorded at least ten times. The read terminates 3 residues ahead of where the CDR3 ends, so the germline J gene completes it. The chain is built from TRBV19 and TRBJ2-1; no clear D. This CDR3 spans 13 amino acids. The germline CDR1 and CDR2 sequences are LNHDA and SQIVND (reference sequence). V lost 2 bases to trimming and J lost 7 bases, with 9 bases between them. The sequenced part of the CDR3 DNA is TGTGCCAGTAGTATAAAGACAAGTAATGAG. As protein: CASSIKTSNE. The CDR3 in full is CASSIKTSNEQFF.

This clone was seen at least ten times. The CDR3 goes on 3 residues after the read ends, and that part is filled in from the germline J gene. This sequence joins TRBV10-2 and TRBJ1-2; D is possibly TRBD1 (5 bases). This CDR3 region has 15 residues. Germline assignment: CDR1 WSHSY and CDR2 SAAADI. The V end lost 3 bases, the J end lost 3 bases, and 14 bases lay between the germline ends. The CDR3 sequence is CASSDGGDPHYGYTF. The part of the CDR3 DNA that was read is TGCGCCAGCAGTGATGGGGGGGATCCACACTATGGC.

This clone was seen ten or more times. The read ends 3 residues shy of where the CDR3 ends; the end is completed using the germline J gene. The chain is built from TRBV4-2 and TRBJ2-7; 7 bases fit TRBD2. The V and J ends lost 0 bases and 2 bases, in that order; junction bases with no gene match: 7. CDR1 LGHNA and CDR2 YNFKEQ come from the germline V gene. The CDR3 is 16 residues long. The CDR3 sequence: CASSQEGGDYAYEQYF. CDR3 bases read: TGTGCCAGCAGCCAAGAGGGTGGGGACTACGCCTACGAG.

There are many counts of this clone. From the germline J gene comes the end of the CDR3, since the read stops 3 residues before it. The chain carries TRBV6-1 and TRBJ2-3; 11 bases line up with TRBD2. Per the germline V gene, CDR1 is MNHNS and CDR2 is SASEGT. The V segment lost 1 base and the J segment 6 bases; nucleotides outside the gene matches: 6. The CDR3 extends over 16 amino acids. CDR3 bases read: TGTGCCAGCAGTGAAGAGGTAGCGGGAGGGTTGGATACG. Translation gives CASSEEVAGGLDT. The whole CDR3 sequence reads CASSEEVAGGLDTQYF.

This clone was counted ten times or more. The read ends 3 residues shy of where the CDR3 ends; the end is completed using the germline J gene. This rearrangement joins TRBV19 to TRBJ1-1; 11 bases are a match to TRBD1. Losses at the gene ends were 2 bases for V and 2 bases for J; bases not matched to a gene: 7. This CDR3 has 17 residues. Germline lookup yields CDR1 LNHDA and CDR2 SQIVND (reference sequence). The CDR3 bases that were read are TGTGCCAGTAGTATAATTAGGACAGGGGGCTTAAACACTGAA. This translates into CASSIIRTGGLNTE. The whole CDR3 sequence reads CASSIIRTGGLNTEAFF.

In its sample, this clone was seen many times. Read sequence stops 3 residues before the CDR3 end, and the germline J gene provides the missing end. The chain combines TRBV18 with TRBJ2-6, with 8 nucleotides matching TRBD1. The J segment lost 4 bases and the V segment lost 6 bases, leaving 5 bases of the junction unmatched. Per germline, CDR1 KGHSH and CDR2 LQKENI. This CDR3 contains 15 residues. CDR3 amino acids: CASSLTGAGANVLTF. CDR3 bases read: TGTGCCAGCTCCCTGACAGGGGCCGGGGCCAACGTC.

This clone was seen repeatedly, ten times or more. The sequence runs out 3 residues before the end of the CDR3; the remainder is reconstructed from the germline J gene. The V gene is TRBV19, the J gene TRBJ1-4; 9 bases align to TRBD1. Unmatched junction bases numbered 4, after V lost 6 bases and J lost 8 bases. From germline, CDR1 is LNHDA and CDR2 SQIVND (reference sequence). The CDR3 is 13 residues long. The CDR3 reads CASRGTGTEKLFF. Incomplete CDR3 DNA: TGTGCCAGTAGGGGGACAGGGACGGAAAAA.

There are many counts of this clone. A junction end diverges from the germline sequence, so it may reflect a read error. Other DNA sequences in the same sample also yield this CDR3. CDR3 sequence reads: CASKEQVGELFF. The DNA read from the CDR3 is TGCGCTAGCAAGGAACAGGTCGGGGAG. V is TRBV10-2 and J is TRBJ2-2; D is perhaps TRBD1 (5 bases). Coverage ceases 3 residues before the CDR3 finishes, and the germline J gene fills in the end. The CDR3 has 12 residues. Germline values: CDR1 WSHSY, CDR2 SAAADI.

The sample holds many counts of this clone. The CDR3 end lies 3 residues beyond the end of the read and is filled in from the germline J gene. This sequence joins TRBV20-1 and TRBJ2-1; D may be TRBD2 (6 bases). Per germline, CDR1 DFQATT and CDR2 SNEGSKA (reference sequence). This CDR3 comprises 16 residues. Between the trimmed V and J ends, which lost 5 bases and 0 bases, there was a span of 17 bases. CDR3 sequence reads: CSARDWRDSSYNEQFF. CDR3 DNA (partial): TGCAGTGCTCGGGATTGGCGGGATAGCTCCTACAATGAG.